This T cell receptor beta chain stems from a study of CD8 T cells in ankylosing spondylitis. CDR3 length equals 14 residues. The V end was cut by 4 bases, the J end by 6 bases, with 12 bases between. Per germline, CDR1 SGHTA and CDR2 FQGNSA. Preparation of TCR beta libraries was done by quantitative 5'-RACE with molecular barcodes. One entry per CDR3 protein, called by TCRdb with MiXCR from the 5' RACE reads. The sample contains more than 35,000 distinct CDR3 sequences, 6% of which appear only once. Study-level findings and limits: Previously reported in reactive arthritis synovial fluid and blood were some of the motif variants. Disease-associated clones were reportedly significantly overrepresented in matched ankylosing spondylitis synovial fluid. A motif in TCR beta, a set of several highly homologous variants, appeared characteristic of ankylosing spondylitis blood.

This clonotype was seen at least ten times. What it binds is unknown. This receptor was taken from a male donor with ankylosing spondylitis or in good health (not recorded which). Sequenced: blood, either unsorted or a sorted T cell fraction (not recorded which). The gene calls are TRBV7-2 and TRBJ2-2; possibly TRBD2 for D (5 bases). The CDR3 reads CASSSRTGAGELFF. CDR3 bases: TGTGCCAGCAGCTCGAGGACCGGGGCCGGGGAGCTGTTTTTT.